The 3 T cell receptor beta chains in this list originate from one sample, sequenced in a study of vaccination effects on CD4 cells after COVID-19. ViraFEST used viral peptide pools to expand antigen-specific CD4+ T cells before sequencing. Following 10 days of culture, CD4+ T cells were isolated. Everyone in the study got two shots of either the BNT162b2 or mRNA-1273 vaccine. No antigen has been identified for these receptors. The protocol was immunoSEQ multiplex PCR, while the TCRdb copy is restricted to in-frame clones and leaves out a portion. The repertoire holds tens of thousands of clones, with approximately 76% as singletons. Sequences were derived from CD4+ T cells from PBMCs cultured with HCoV-229E spike peptides, sampled after COVID-19 vaccination. These receptors were obtained from a human donor who received a COVID-19 vaccine.

The V and J genes are TRBV7-9 and TRBJ1-3, with 8 bases lining up with TRBD1. In germline, CDR1 is SEHNR, CDR2 FQNEAQ (reference sequence). The V gene end was trimmed by 5 bases and the J gene end by 6 bases; junction bases not matched to a gene: 6. The CDR3 is 14 amino acids. The DNA of the CDR3 is TGTGCCAGCAGCCCTTCGACAGGGGTAAACACCATATATTTT. Protein: CASSPSTGVNTIYF.

The genes are TRBV7-8 and TRBJ1-2; D remains ambiguous. CDR1 SGHVS and CDR2 FQNEAQ come from the germline V gene. The CDR3 runs to 15 residues. The germline V and J ends were trimmed by 8 bases and 1 base, with 17 bases remaining between them. The CDR3 loop is CASGRNAGGNYGYTF. The CDR3 DNA is TGTGCCAGCGGGCGGAATGCGGGCGGTAACTATGGCTACACCTTC.

The chain uses TRBV3-1 (or the pseudogene TRBV3-2) and TRBJ2-1; D is undetermined. The CDR3 loop spans 11 amino acids. Between the trimmed V and J ends, which lost 6 bases and 8 bases, there was a span of 8 bases. CDR1 LGHDT and CDR2 YNNKEL come from the germline V gene (reference sequence). The chain's CDR3 is CASSQIHEQFF. In DNA, the CDR3 is TGTGCCAGCAGTCAGATACATGAGCAGTTCTTC.